Below, 17 T cell receptor beta chains from the same sample are listed, as sequenced in a study of T cell clonality in common variable immunodeficiency. TCRdb's table, derived via immunoSEQ multiplex PCR, lists solely in-frame clones and lacks some. The data show 40,000 to 65,000 clones, none appearing only once, with more than 3% held by the ten largest. The sequencing sample was made of peripheral blood mononuclear cells. These receptors were obtained from a person between 18 and 75 years old in good health.

This clone was recorded many times. The missing CDR3 end, 3 residues past where the read stops, is filled in from the germline J gene. The chain joins TRBV4-1 to TRBJ2-1; a possible D gene is TRBD1 (5 bases). V was cut by 3 bases and J by 5 bases, with 17 bases left in between. This CDR3 region has 16 residues. CDR1 and CDR2 from the germline V gene are MGHRA and YSYEKL. This chain's CDR3 is CASSQPRTPVNNEQFF. The DNA read from the CDR3 is TGCGCCAGCAGCCAGCCCCGGACACCAGTCAACAATGAG.

This clone was seen repeatedly, ten times or more. The read comes to an end 3 residues before the CDR3 does, leaving the germline J gene to fill in the end. The chain has TRBV19 and TRBJ1-6; no definite D call. Trimming shortened V by 7 bases and J by 8 bases, and 15 bases separated the two germline ends. The CDR3 consists of 14 residues. Germline V CDR1 and CDR2: LNHDA, SQIVND (reference sequence). Partial CDR3 DNA: TGTGCCAGTACCAAGAACAGAGAGGATTCACCC. It yields the protein CASTKNREDSP. The CDR3 in its entirety is CASTKNREDSPLHF.

This clone was picked up many times. The read comes to an end 3 residues before the CDR3 does, leaving the germline J gene to fill in the end. The V and J genes are TRBV7-3 and TRBJ1-2; D ambiguous. Per the germline V gene, CDR1 is SGHTA and CDR2 is FQGTGA. This CDR3 is built from 9 residues. Partial CDR3 DNA: TGTGCCAGCAGCGTACGG. Its protein product is CASSVR. The full CDR3 is CASSVRYTF.

About this clone itself: The read halts 3 residues ahead of the CDR3 end, with the missing end drawn from the germline J gene. V gene TRBV30 combines with J gene TRBJ1-5; D may be TRBD1 (5 bases). Germline lookup yields CDR1 GTSNPN and CDR2 SVGIG (reference sequence). Trimming removed 3 bases at V and 3 bases at J, with 12 bases between. The CDR3 consists of 14 residues. The CDR3 is CAWRSGIANQPQHF. The CDR3 DNA, read in part, is TGTGCCTGGAGGTCAGGGATCGCCAATCAGCCC.

In the case of this clone: Read data end 3 residues before the CDR3 end; the end is taken from the germline J gene. This rearrangement joins TRBV11-3 to TRBJ2-2; no reliable D call. The CDR3 extends over 13 amino acids. The germline V and J ends were trimmed by 5 bases and 6 bases, with 10 bases remaining between them. Germline V gene sequence: CDR1 SGHNT, CDR2 YENEEA. CDR3: CASSPLFSGELFF. Incomplete CDR3 DNA: TGTGCCAGCAGCCCCCTGTTCTCCGGGGAG.

In this sample, this clone turned up many times. The CDR3 is cut off 3 residues early in the read; its end comes from the germline J gene. V and J are TRBV7-9 and TRBJ2-5, with a tentative D call TRBD2 (6 bases). In germline, CDR1 is SEHNR, CDR2 FQNEAQ (reference sequence). This CDR3 is 13 amino acids long. With 5 bases removed from V and 4 bases from J, the gap between germline ends came to 11 bases. The sequenced CDR3 bases are TGTGCCAGCAGCCGTACGGGGGTAGAGACC. Encoded protein: CASSRTGVET. The complete CDR3 sequence is CASSRTGVETQYF.

This clone was recorded many times. The read stops 3 residues short of the end of the CDR3; the missing end is completed from the germline J gene. The chain employs TRBV19 and TRBJ2-5; no clear D gene. This CDR3 has 13 amino acids. V shed 5 bases and J shed 5 bases, with 12 bases lying between them. The germline V gene encodes CDR1 LNHDA and CDR2 SQIVND (reference sequence). CDR3 sequence: CASSPITVETQYF. CDR3 DNA, as far as it was read: TGTGCCAGTAGTCCAATAACGGTCGAGACC.

This clone was seen repeatedly, ten times or more. Read data end 3 residues before the CDR3 end; the end is taken from the germline J gene. The chain links TRBV2 to TRBJ2-3; 11 bases line up with TRBD2. V lost 6 bases to trimming and J lost 5 bases; unmatched junction nucleotides: 4. The CDR3 contains 14 residues. Germline V gene sequence: CDR1 SNHLY, CDR2 FYNNEI. The sequenced CDR3 bases are TGTGCCAGCAGCCAGCTAGCGGGAGGAGATACG. It yields the protein CASSQLAGGDT. The full CDR3 is CASSQLAGGDTQYF.

This clone was recorded at least ten times. From the germline J gene comes the end of the CDR3, since the read stops 3 residues before it. The V call is TRBV2, the J call TRBJ2-7, with D possibly being TRBD1 (6 bases). Germline CDR1 is SNHLY and CDR2 is FYNNEI. CDR3 size: 13 residues. V lost 6 bases and J lost 2, with 11 bases in between. CDR3 residues: CASSVEGAYEQYF. CDR3 DNA (partial): TGTGCCAGCAGCGTCGAGGGGGCCTACGAG. Variable domain in full (rest from reference TRBV2 and TRBJ2-7): EPEVTQTPSHQVTQMGQEVILRCVPISNHLYFYWYRQILGQKVEFLVSFYNNEISEKSEIFDDQFSVERPDGSNFTLKIRSTKLEDSAMYFCASSVEGAYEQYFGPGTRLTVT.

This clone has a count of ten or more. Read sequence stops 3 residues before the CDR3 end, and the germline J gene provides the missing end. This rearrangement joins TRBV30 to TRBJ1-3; D gene ambiguous. The CDR3 sequence is 12 residues long. Germline-derived CDR1 and CDR2 are GTSNPN and SVGIG (reference sequence). This CDR3 reads CSLAFSGNTIYF. The CDR3 DNA, read in part, is TGTTCTTTGGCATTCTCTGGAAACACC.

This clone was counted ten times or more. This CDR3 reads CASSLYRGTGNTIYF. The CDR3 DNA, read in part, is TGTGCCAGCAGCTTATACAGGGGTACTGGAAACACC. This sequence joins TRBV2 and TRBJ1-3; TRBD1 aligns across 7 bases. From the germline J gene comes the end of the CDR3, since the read stops 3 residues before it. The germline CDR1 and CDR2 sequences are SNHLY and FYNNEI. The CDR3 runs to 15 residues. The V segment lost 6 bases and the J segment 2 bases; nucleotides outside the gene matches: 7.

This clone was seen repeatedly, ten times or more. The missing CDR3 end, 3 residues past where the read stops, is filled in from the germline J gene. This chain uses TRBV5-1 with TRBJ2-3; tentative D call: TRBD2 (6 bases). CDR1 and CDR2 from the germline V gene are SGHRS and YFSETQ. This CDR3 comprises 17 residues. Trimming left V 4 bases short and J 0 bases short, with 18 bases between. The CDR3 DNA, read in part, is TGCGCCAGCAGCCCACCACCGGGACTGATTAGCACAGATACG. It is translated as CASSPPPGLISTDT. The whole CDR3 protein reads CASSPPPGLISTDTQYF.

At least ten counts were recorded for this clone. The read gets to within 3 residues of the CDR3 end, and the germline J gene fills in the rest. The genes are TRBV6-1 and TRBJ2-7; 10 bases are a match to TRBD2. The CDR3 spans 17 residues. Germline V gives CDR1 MNHNS, CDR2 SASEGT. J lost 4 bases, V lost 2 bases, and 11 bases had no gene match. The CDR3 region is CASSEPGLAGVEYEQYF. Partial CDR3 DNA: TGTGCCAGCAGTGAACCGGGCCTAGCGGGAGTGGAGTACGAG.

This clone was picked up many times. From the germline J gene comes the end of the CDR3, since the read stops 3 residues before it. The rearrangement joins TRBV30 to TRBJ2-7; a possible D gene is TRBD2 (6 bases). The CDR3 spans 12 residues. Germline V CDR1 and CDR2: GTSNPN, SVGIG (reference sequence). V was clipped by 2 bases and J by 6 bases, with 11 bases between them. Here the CDR3 reads CAWSQIGGEQYF. Partial CDR3 DNA: TGTGCCTGGAGTCAAATCGGGGGCGAG.

This clone appeared many times. The CDR3 is cut off 3 residues early in the read; its end comes from the germline J gene. The V call is TRBV30, the J call TRBJ2-3; 7 bases line up with TRBD2. V was clipped by 2 bases and J by 0 bases; unmatched bases: 2. Germline assignment: CDR1 GTSNPN and CDR2 SVGIG (reference sequence). This CDR3 has 14 amino acids. The sequenced part of the CDR3 DNA is TGTGCCTGGAGTATTAGCGGGAGCACAGATACG. Encoded protein: CAWSISGSTDT. The CDR3 in full is CAWSISGSTDTQYF. Full variable domain (missing parts from reference TRBV30 and TRBJ2-3): SQTIHQWPATLVQPVGSPLSLECTVEGTSNPNLYWYRQAAGRGLQLLFYSVGIGQISSEVPQNLSASRPQDRQFILSSKKLLLSDSGFYLCAWSISGSTDTQYFGPGTRLTVL.

This clone was detected many times. The read stops 3 residues short of the end of the CDR3; the missing end is completed from the germline J gene. The chain links TRBV29-1 to TRBJ2-3; 10 bases align to TRBD2. The germline V gene has CDR1 SQVTM and CDR2 ANQGSEA. V lost 4 bases, J lost 5 bases, and 6 bases stayed unmatched. This CDR3 has 14 amino acids. CDR3 DNA (partial): TGCAGCGTTGTACTAGCGGGACGGGGAGATACG. Translating gives CSVVLAGRGDT. The complete CDR3 reads CSVVLAGRGDTQYF.

In this sample, this clone turned up many times. The CDR3 extends 3 residues past the end of the read, so its final part is completed from the germline J gene. This chain uses TRBV10-3 with TRBJ2-3; D is unresolved. V dropped 3 bases and J dropped 3 bases, with 7 bases sitting between them. The germline CDR1 and CDR2 sequences are ENHRY and SYGVKD. CDR3 length equals 13 residues. Incomplete CDR3 DNA: TGTGCCATCAGTGATCGGGTAACAGATACG. Protein sequence: CAISDRVTDT. The whole CDR3 sequence is CAISDRVTDTQYF.